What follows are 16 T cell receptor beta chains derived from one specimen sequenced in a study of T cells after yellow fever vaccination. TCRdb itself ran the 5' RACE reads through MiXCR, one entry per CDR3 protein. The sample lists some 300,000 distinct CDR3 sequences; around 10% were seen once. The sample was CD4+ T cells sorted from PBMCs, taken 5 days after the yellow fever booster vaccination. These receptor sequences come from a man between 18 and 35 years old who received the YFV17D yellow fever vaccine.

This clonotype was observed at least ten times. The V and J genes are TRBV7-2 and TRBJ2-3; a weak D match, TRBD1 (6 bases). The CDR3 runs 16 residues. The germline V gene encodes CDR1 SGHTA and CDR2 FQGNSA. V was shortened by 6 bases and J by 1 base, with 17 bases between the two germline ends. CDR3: CASREQGERGTDTQYF. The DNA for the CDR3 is TGTGCCAGCAGAGAACAGGGTGAGAGAGGCACAGATACGCAGTATTTT.

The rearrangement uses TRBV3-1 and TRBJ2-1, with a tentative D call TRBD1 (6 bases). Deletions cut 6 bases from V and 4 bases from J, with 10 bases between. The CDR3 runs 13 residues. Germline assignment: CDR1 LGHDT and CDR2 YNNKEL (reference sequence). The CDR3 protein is CASRGQGYNEQFF. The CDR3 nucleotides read TGTGCCAGCAGGGGGCAGGGGTACAATGAGCAGTTCTTC.

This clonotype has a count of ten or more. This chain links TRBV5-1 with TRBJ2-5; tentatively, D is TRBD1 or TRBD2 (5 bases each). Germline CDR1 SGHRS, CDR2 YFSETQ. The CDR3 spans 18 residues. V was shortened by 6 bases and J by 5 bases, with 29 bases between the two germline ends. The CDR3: CASTHQVEPGTKRETQYF. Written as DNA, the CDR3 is TGCGCCAGCACCCATCAGGTGGAACCAGGGACGAAAAGGGAGACCCAGTACTTC. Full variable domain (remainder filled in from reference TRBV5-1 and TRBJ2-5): KAGVTQTPRYLIKTRGQQVTLSCSPISGHRSVSWYQQTPGQGLQFLFEYFSETQRNKGNFPGRFSGRQFSNSRSEMNVSTLELGDSALYLCASTHQVEPGTKRETQYFGPGTRLLVL.

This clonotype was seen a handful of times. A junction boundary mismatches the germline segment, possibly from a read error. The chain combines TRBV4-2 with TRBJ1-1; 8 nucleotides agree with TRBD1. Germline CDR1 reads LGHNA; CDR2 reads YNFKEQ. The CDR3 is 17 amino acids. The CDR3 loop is CASSKDRGGHGNTEAFF. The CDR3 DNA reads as TGTGCCAGCAGCAAAGACAGGGGAGGTCATGGGAACACTGAAGCTTTCTTT.

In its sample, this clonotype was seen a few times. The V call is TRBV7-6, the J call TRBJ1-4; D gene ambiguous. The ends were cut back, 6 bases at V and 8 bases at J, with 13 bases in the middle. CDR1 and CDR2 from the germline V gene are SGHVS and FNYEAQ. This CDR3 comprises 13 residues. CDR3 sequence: CASSFQSSEKLFF. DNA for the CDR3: TGTGCCAGCAGTTTCCAATCCTCGGAAAAACTGTTTTTT.

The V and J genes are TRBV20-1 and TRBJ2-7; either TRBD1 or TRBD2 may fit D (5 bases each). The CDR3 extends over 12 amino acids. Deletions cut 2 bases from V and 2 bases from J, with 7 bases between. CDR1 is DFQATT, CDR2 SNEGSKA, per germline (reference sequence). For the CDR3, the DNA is TGCAGTGCTAGAACGGGGCCCTACGAGCAGTACTTC. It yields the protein CSARTGPYEQYF.

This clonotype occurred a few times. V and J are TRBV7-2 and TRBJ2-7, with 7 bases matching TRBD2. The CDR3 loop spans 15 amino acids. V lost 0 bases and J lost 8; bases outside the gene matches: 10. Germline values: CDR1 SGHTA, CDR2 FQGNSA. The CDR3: CASSLAMSGAGKQYF. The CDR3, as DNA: TGTGCCAGCAGCTTAGCGATGAGCGGGGCTGGAAAGCAGTACTTC.

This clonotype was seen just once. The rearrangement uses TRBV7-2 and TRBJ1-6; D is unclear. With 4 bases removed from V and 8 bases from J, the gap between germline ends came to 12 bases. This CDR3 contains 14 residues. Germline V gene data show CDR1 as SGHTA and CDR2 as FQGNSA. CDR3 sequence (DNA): TGTGCCAGCAGCTCCCTAGGGAGCTATTCACCCCTCCACTTT. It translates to CASSSLGSYSPLHF.

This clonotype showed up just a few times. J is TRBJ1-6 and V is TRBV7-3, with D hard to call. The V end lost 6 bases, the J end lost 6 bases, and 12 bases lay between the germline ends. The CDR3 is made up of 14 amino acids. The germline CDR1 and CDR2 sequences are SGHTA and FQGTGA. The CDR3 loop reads CASSLKARNSPLHF. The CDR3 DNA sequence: TGTGCCAGCAGTCTAAAGGCACGTAATTCACCCCTCCACTTT.

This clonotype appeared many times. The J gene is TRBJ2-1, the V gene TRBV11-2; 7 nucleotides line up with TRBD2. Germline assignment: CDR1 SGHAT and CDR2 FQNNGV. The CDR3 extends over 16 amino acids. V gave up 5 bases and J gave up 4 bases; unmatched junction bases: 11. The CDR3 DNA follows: TGTGCCAGCAGCCCAATCCGGGGGGAACCTTACAATGAGCAGTTCTTC. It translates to CASSPIRGEPYNEQFF. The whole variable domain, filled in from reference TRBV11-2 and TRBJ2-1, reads EAGVAQSPRYKIIEKRQSVAFWCNPISGHATLYWYQQILGQGPKLLIQFQNNGVVDDSQLPKDRFSAERLKGVDSTLKIQPAKLEDSAVYLCASSPIRGEPYNEQFFGPGTRLTVL.

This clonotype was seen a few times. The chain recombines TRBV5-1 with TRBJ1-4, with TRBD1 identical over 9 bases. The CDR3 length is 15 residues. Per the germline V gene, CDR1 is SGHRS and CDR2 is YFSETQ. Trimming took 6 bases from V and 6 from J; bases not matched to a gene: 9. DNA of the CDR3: TGCGCCAGCACCGACACAGGGGGCCGATATGAAAAACTGTTTTTT. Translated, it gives CASTDTGGRYEKLFF.

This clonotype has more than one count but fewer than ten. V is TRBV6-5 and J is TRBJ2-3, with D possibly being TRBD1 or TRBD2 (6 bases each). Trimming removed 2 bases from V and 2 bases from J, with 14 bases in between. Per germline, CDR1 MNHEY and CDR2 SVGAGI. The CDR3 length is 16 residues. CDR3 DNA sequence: TGTGCCAGCAGTTACCGTCCTAGGGGGGCCACAGATACGCAGTATTTT. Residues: CASSYRPRGATDTQYF.

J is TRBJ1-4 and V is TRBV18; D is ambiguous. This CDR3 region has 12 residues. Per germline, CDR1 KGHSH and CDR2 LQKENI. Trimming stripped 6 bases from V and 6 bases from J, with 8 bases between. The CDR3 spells CASSATYEKLFF. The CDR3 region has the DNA TGTGCCAGCTCGGCGACGTATGAAAAACTGTTTTTT.

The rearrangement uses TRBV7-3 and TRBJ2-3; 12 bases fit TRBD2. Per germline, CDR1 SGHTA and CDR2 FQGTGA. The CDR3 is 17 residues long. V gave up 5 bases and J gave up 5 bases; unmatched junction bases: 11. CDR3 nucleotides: TGTGCCAGCAGCCTCACTAGCGGGGGGTCTTACAGAGATACGCAGTATTTT. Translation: CASSLTSGGSYRDTQYF.

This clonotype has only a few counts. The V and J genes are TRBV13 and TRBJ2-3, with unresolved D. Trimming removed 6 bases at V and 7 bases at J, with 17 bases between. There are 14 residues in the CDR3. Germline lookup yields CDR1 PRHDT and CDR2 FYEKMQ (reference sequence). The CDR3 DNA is TGTGCCAGCAGGCATTCCGGACGGCGCTATACGCAGTATTTT. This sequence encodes CASRHSGRRYTQYF.

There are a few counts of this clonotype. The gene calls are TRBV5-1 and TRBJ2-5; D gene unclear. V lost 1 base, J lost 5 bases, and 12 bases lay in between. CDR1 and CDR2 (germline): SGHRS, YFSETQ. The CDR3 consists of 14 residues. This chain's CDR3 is CASSLSSGLETQYF. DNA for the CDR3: TGCGCCAGCAGCTTGAGTTCGGGTTTGGAGACCCAGTACTTC.